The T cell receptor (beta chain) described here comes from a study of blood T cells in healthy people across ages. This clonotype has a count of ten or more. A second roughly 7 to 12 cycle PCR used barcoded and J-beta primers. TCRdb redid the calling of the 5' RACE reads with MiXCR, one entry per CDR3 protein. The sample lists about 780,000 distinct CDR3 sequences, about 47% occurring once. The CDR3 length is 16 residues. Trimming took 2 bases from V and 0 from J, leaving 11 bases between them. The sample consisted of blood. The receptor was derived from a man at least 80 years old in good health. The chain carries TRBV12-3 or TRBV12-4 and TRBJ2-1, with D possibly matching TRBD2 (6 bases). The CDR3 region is CASSLRAGYSYNEQFF. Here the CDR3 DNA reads TGTGCCAGCAGTTTAAGGGCGGGGTACTCCTACAATGAGCAGTTCTTC.